The 3 T cell receptor beta chains reported below all come from one sample, sequenced in a study of cytomegalovirus exposure and HLA in healthy donors. TCRdb's copy holds only in-frame clones and misses some; the assay was immunoSEQ multiplex PCR. The sample yields roughly 150,000 clones, nearly 90% seen once. Sequencing used PBMCs. The source is a young man in good health and CMV-seropositive.

V gene TRBV6-4 combines with J gene TRBJ2-7; 7 bases match TRBD2. The V segment lost 4 bases and the J segment 6 bases; nucleotides outside the gene matches: 18. Germline lookup yields CDR1 MRHNA and CDR2 SNTAGT. The CDR3 extends over 17 amino acids. Written as DNA, the CDR3 is TGTGCCAGCAGTGCCCTACCCCCTACGGGGGAGGGCTTCGAGCAGTACTTC. Translating it yields CASSALPPTGEGFEQYF.

The chain couples TRBV29-1 to TRBJ2-1; the D is unclear. Deletions cut 7 bases from V and 9 bases from J, with 22 bases between. This CDR3 spans 14 amino acids. In germline, CDR1 is SQVTM, CDR2 ANQGSEA. The DNA of the CDR3 is TGCAGCGACGGAACTGGGCTTCGCAGCAGTGAGCAGTTCTTC. This codes for CSDGTGLRSSEQFF.

The chain carries TRBV15 and TRBJ2-1; 8 nucleotides match TRBD2. V lost 3 bases and J lost 15; bases outside the gene matches: 13. Germline V gives CDR1 LNHNV, CDR2 YYDKDF (reference sequence). This CDR3 spans 14 amino acids. CDR3 sequence (DNA): TGTGCCACCAGCAGTCTCCCTGTGGGACTAGGTCTGTTCTTC. Protein sequence: CATSSLPVGLGLFF. Variable domain in full (rest from reference TRBV15 and TRBJ2-1): DAMVIQNPRYQVTQFGKPVTLSCSQTLNHNVMYWYQQKSSQAPKLLFHYYDKDFNNEADTPDNFQSRRPNTSFCFLDIRSPGLGDTAMYLCATSSLPVGLGLFFGPGTRLTVL.